The rows below give T cell receptor beta chains drawn from one sample of a study of T cell responses to AZD1222 COVID-19 vaccine. TCRdb's table, derived via immunoSEQ multiplex PCR, lists solely in-frame clones and lacks some. The profile shows 210,000 or so clones, about 95% of them singletons. The specimen comprised peripheral blood, sampled 28 days after the second dose of the MenACWY control vaccine. All receptors come from an adult who received the MenACWY meningococcal vaccine as a control. The CDR3 runs from the conserved cysteine through the conserved F or W. Fields, in order: J gene, CDR3 length, clone size, V gene, D gene, CDR3 protein, CDR3 DNA. The D gene is left open where the match is weak. Only part of the rows carry a size: once, few, many, or a class if the clone is expanded.

TRBJ1-1,14,NA,TRBV27,TRBD1,CASSARDRYTEAFF,TGTGCCAGCAGTGCCCGGGACAGATACACTGAAGCTTTCTTT
TRBJ1-2,16,NA,TRBV6-2/TRBV6-3,TRBD1,CASSPRTGEMDYGYTF,TGTGCCAGCAGTCCGCGGACAGGGGAGATGGACTATGGCTACACCTTC
TRBJ2-2,12,NA,TRBV7-6,NA,CASSLYTGELFF,TGTGCCAGCAGCCTCTACACCGGGGAGCTGTTTTTT
TRBJ2-2,14,NA,TRBV4-2,NA,CASSQRTNTGELFF,TGTGCCAGCAGCCAACGGACGAACACCGGGGAGCTGTTTTTT
TRBJ1-3,16,NA,TRBV9,NA,CASSVGLRGSGNTIYF,TGTGCCAGCAGCGTAGGCCTCCGGGGCTCTGGAAACACCATATATTTT
TRBJ2-2,12,NA,TRBV9,NA,CASSEGSGELFF,TGTGCCAGCAGCGAGGGGTCCGGGGAGCTGTTTTTT
TRBJ1-1,15,once,TRBV6-4,NA,CASSAGTAMNTEAFF,TGTGCCAGCAGTGCCGGGACGGCCATGAACACTGAAGCTTTCTTT
TRBJ2-5,15,NA,TRBV24-1,NA,CATSDNELGGETQYF,TGTGCCACCAGTGATAACGAACTAGGAGGGGAGACCCAGTACTTC
TRBJ2-3,15,NA,TRBV5-1,TRBD1,CASSWGQGASDTQYF,TGCGCCAGCAGCTGGGGACAGGGGGCATCAGATACGCAGTATTTT
TRBJ1-2,14,NA,TRBV4-3,NA,CASSQESEAYGYTF,TGCGCCAGCAGCCAAGAATCGGAGGCCTATGGCTACACCTTC
TRBJ2-7,15,NA,TRBV15,NA,CATSRAHGEGDEQYF,TGTGCCACCAGCAGAGCACACGGGGAGGGGGACGAGCAGTACTTC
TRBJ1-2,12,NA,TRBV5-4,NA,CASSLDTFGYTF,TGTGCCAGCAGCTTAGACACCTTTGGCTACACCTTC
TRBJ2-1,14,NA,TRBV4-1,NA,CASSQGLGGDEQFF,TGCGCCAGCAGCCAAGGACTGGGTGGGGATGAGCAGTTCTTC
TRBJ1-5,13,NA,TRBV6-5,TRBD1,CASRGTGDQPQHF,TGTGCCAGCAGGGGGACAGGAGATCAGCCCCAGCATTTT
TRBJ1-6,19,NA,TRBV19,NA,CASSTRMDWGSSYNSPLHF,TGTGCCAGTAGTACGCGAATGGATTGGGGCAGCTCCTATAATTCACCCCTCCACTTT
TRBJ1-1,15,NA,TRBV5-1,TRBD1,CASSSHRGGGTEAFF,TGCGCCAGCAGTTCCCACAGGGGAGGGGGCACTGAAGCTTTCTTT
TRBJ1-5,15,NA,TRBV4-3,TRBD1,CASSQDRTGSQPQHF,TGCGCCAGCAGCCAAGACCGGACAGGGTCTCAGCCCCAGCATTTT
TRBJ2-1,13,NA,TRBV29-1,TRBD1,CSVDRGRLNEQFF,TGCAGCGTTGACAGGGGGCGCCTCAATGAGCAGTTCTTC
TRBJ2-7,13,NA,TRBV18,NA,CASSPRDTREQYF,TGTGCCAGCTCACCCAGGGACACCCGCGAGCAGTACTTC
TRBJ1-1,13,NA,TRBV29-1,NA,CSVEVAPRGRAFF,TGCAGCGTTGAAGTAGCACCTCGGGGGAGGGCTTTCTTT
TRBJ2-7,14,NA,TRBV21-1,NA,CASSKEGGDYEQYF,TGTGCCAGCAGCAAAGAAGGGGGAGACTACGAGCAGTACTTC
TRBJ1-5,12,once,TRBV28,NA,CASKVSNQPQHF,TGTGCCAGCAAGGTTAGCAATCAGCCCCAGCATTTT
TRBJ2-7,14,NA,TRBV7-2,TRBD2,CASSTERGPYEQYF,TGTGCCAGCAGCACCGAGCGGGGGCCCTACGAGCAGTACTTC
TRBJ2-7,16,NA,TRBV28,TRBD2,CASTPPEAGRTYEQYF,TGTGCCAGCACCCCCCCGGAAGCGGGACGAACCTACGAGCAGTACTTC
TRBJ2-7,12,NA,TRBV30,NA,CAWSVGQVEQYF,TGTGCCTGGAGTGTAGGTCAGGTGGAGCAGTACTTC
TRBJ1-1,17,NA,TRBV30,TRBD1,CATYRGRGGNADTEAFF,TGTGCCACATACAGGGGGCGCGGGGGTAATGCGGACACTGAAGCTTTCTTT
TRBJ2-7,14,NA,TRBV3-1/TRBV3-2,NA,CASSQEGTSLSQYF,TGTGCCAGCAGCCAGGAAGGGACTTCTCTAAGCCAGTACTTC
TRBJ2-5,17,NA,TRBV19,NA,CASSTREQALYQETQYF,TGTGCCAGTAGTACCAGGGAGCAGGCTCTGTACCAAGAGACCCAGTACTTC
TRBJ1-2,13,NA,TRBV7-8,TRBD1,CASSDRQGYGYTF,TGTGCCAGCAGCGACCGACAGGGGTATGGCTACACCTTC
TRBJ2-3,15,once,TRBV6-5,NA,CASSYEGGGTDTQYF,TGTGCCAGCAGTTATGAGGGGGGAGGCACAGATACGCAGTATTTT
TRBJ1-5,20,NA,TRBV21-1,NA,CASSKVIGGGDKHSNQPQHF,TGTGCCAGCAGCAAAGTTATTGGAGGGGGAGATAAACATAGCAATCAGCCCCAGCATTTT
TRBJ2-7,16,NA,TRBV6-2/TRBV6-3,NA,CASSSMVGASSYEQYF,TGTGCCAGCAGTTCTATGGTAGGAGCGTCCTCCTACGAGCAGTACTTC
TRBJ1-2,13,NA,TRBV5-1,NA,CASSLASNYGYTF,TGCGCCAGCAGCTTGGCCAGTAACTATGGCTACACCTTC
TRBJ1-2,15,NA,TRBV7-9,TRBD1,CASSPPPGTGEGYTF,TGTGCCAGCAGTCCTCCCCCCGGGACAGGGGAAGGCTACACCTTC
TRBJ2-3,16,NA,TRBV25-1,TRBD2,CASSARLAGSADTQYF,TGTGCCAGCAGTGCAAGACTAGCGGGATCGGCAGATACGCAGTATTTT
TRBJ2-7,14,NA,TRBV2,TRBD2,CASRGIAGGYEQYF,TGTGCCAGCAGGGGTATAGCGGGAGGCTACGAGCAGTACTTC
TRBJ1-2,14,NA,TRBV5-5,NA,CASSLPGQKGGYTF,TGTGCCAGCAGCTTACCGGGACAAAAGGGTGGCTACACCTTC
TRBJ2-2,15,NA,TRBV15,NA,CATSRGQLNTGELFF,TGTGCCACCAGCAGAGGACAGCTTAACACCGGGGAGCTGTTTTTT
TRBJ1-5,11,NA,TRBV12-3/TRBV12-4,NA,CASRREQPQHF,TGTGCCAGCAGGAGAGAGCAGCCCCAGCATTTT
TRBJ1-3,15,NA,TRBV4-1,NA,CASSGRGNSGNTIYF,TGCGCCAGTTCCGGCAGGGGCAATTCTGGAAACACCATATATTTT
TRBJ2-7,13,NA,TRBV30,TRBD1,CAWSATGNYEQYF,TGTGCCTGGAGTGCGACAGGGAACTACGAGCAGTACTTC
TRBJ1-2,14,NA,TRBV7-9,NA,CATPQPGSYYGYTF,TGTGCCACCCCGCAGCCTGGCAGTTACTATGGCTACACCTTC
TRBJ1-2,13,NA,TRBV5-1,NA,CASSFTRVSGYTF,TGCGCCAGCAGCTTCACAAGGGTTTCTGGCTACACCTTC
TRBJ1-6,18,NA,TRBV14,NA,CASSPVGQRSSYNSPLHF,TGTGCCAGCAGCCCAGTCGGACAGAGGAGCTCCTATAATTCACCCCTCCACTTT
TRBJ1-4,17,NA,TRBV28,TRBD1,CASSSPAGGLTNEKLFF,TGTGCCAGCAGTTCCCCGGCAGGGGGCTTAACTAATGAAAAACTGTTTTTT